The 12 T cell receptor beta chains below come from one sample, sequenced in a study of control samples from healthy donors and cancer patients. Sequencing used immunoSEQ multiplex PCR; TCRdb keeps in-frame clones, though not all of them. Among approximately 170,000 clones, 90% to 95% were seen once, and the ten largest hold less than 0.75%. Sequencing used blood. These receptors were taken from a woman aged 25 to 39 in good health.

The chain uses TRBV12-3 or TRBV12-4 and TRBJ2-7; 13 bases fit TRBD2. The CDR3 sequence is 12 residues long. Germline trimming cut 8 bases from V and 10 bases from J; bases unmatched to any gene: 5. The CDR3 coding sequence is TGTGCCAGCCGCGGACTAGCGGGAGAACAGTACTTC. Translating gives CASRGLAGEQYF.

This rearrangement joins TRBV27 to TRBJ1-5; D gene uncertain. V shed 5 bases and J shed 1 base, with 12 bases lying between them. The CDR3 totals 15 residues. Germline CDR1 and CDR2: MNHEY and SMNVEV (reference sequence). CDR3 DNA sequence: TGTGCCAGCAGTCCTGTGATGAGGAGCAATCAGCCCCAGCATTTT. It specifies CASSPVMRSNQPQHF.

This clone appeared a single time. V is TRBV19 and J is TRBJ2-3; tentative D call: TRBD1 (6 bases). Per germline, CDR1 LNHDA and CDR2 SQIVND (reference sequence). The V end was cut by 7 bases, the J end by 3 bases, with 14 bases between. This CDR3 has 14 amino acids. CDR3 in DNA: TGTGCCAGTAAGGAAGGCACAGGGACAGATACGCAGTATTTT. It encodes CASKEGTGTDTQYF.

This clone appeared a single time. J is TRBJ2-5 and V is TRBV7-9; 8 nucleotides agree with TRBD1. Germline values: CDR1 SEHNR, CDR2 FQNEAQ (reference sequence). The CDR3 is 14 amino acids. V lost 2 bases, J lost 7 bases, and 6 bases stayed unmatched. CDR3 nucleotide sequence: TGTGCCAGCAGCTTACAGGGGGCGCTTCCGACCCAGTACTTC. Translated: CASSLQGALPTQYF.

A few counts support this clone. V and J are TRBV6-6 and TRBJ1-2; TRBD1 agrees at 7 bases. Germline V gene sequence: CDR1 MNHNY, CDR2 SVGAGI (reference sequence). The V and J ends lost 5 bases and 6 bases, in that order; junction bases with no gene match: 3. This CDR3 region has 12 residues. CDR3 sequence: CASSKQGNGYTF. As DNA, the CDR3 is TGTGCCAGCAGTAAACAGGGGAATGGCTACACCTTC.

V is TRBV12-3 or TRBV12-4 and J is TRBJ2-1, with D unresolved. The V end lost 1 base, the J end lost 7 bases, and 5 bases lay between the germline ends. The CDR3 consists of 12 residues. CDR3 residues: CASSLGVNEQFF. CDR3 in DNA: TGTGCCAGCAGTTTAGGCGTTAATGAGCAGTTCTTC.

The chain joins TRBV6-4 to TRBJ2-1; 7 bases match TRBD2. CDR1 and CDR2 (germline): MRHNA, SNTAGT. CDR3 length equals 15 residues. The V gene end was trimmed by 2 bases and the J gene end by 0 bases; junction bases not matched to a gene: 1. The CDR3 is CASSDGGSSYNEQFF. The CDR3 coding sequence is TGTGCCAGCAGTGACGGCGGGAGCTCCTACAATGAGCAGTTCTTC.

This chain links TRBV6-4 with TRBJ1-6; D not certain. Germline V gene data show CDR1 as MRHNA and CDR2 as SNTAGT. The CDR3 length is 14 residues. Trimming stripped 5 bases from V and 5 bases from J, with 10 bases between. The CDR3 reads CASSLDGNNSPLHF. DNA of the CDR3: TGTGCCAGCAGTCTAGACGGGAATAATTCACCCCTCCACTTT.

The chain carries TRBV2 and TRBJ2-3; D is undetermined. Trimming took off 3 bases at V and 1 base at J, with 11 bases between the two ends. CDR1 and CDR2 (germline): SNHLY, FYNNEI. CDR3 length: 15 amino acids. The chain's CDR3 is CASSDVGGGTDTQYF. The CDR3 DNA sequence: TGTGCCAGCAGTGACGTAGGTGGTGGCACAGATACGCAGTATTTT.

Comment on this clone: The junction differs from germline at one of its ends, possibly a read error. The chain employs TRBV27 and TRBJ2-2; D remains ambiguous. CDR1 and CDR2 from the germline V gene are MNHEY and SMNVEV (reference sequence). The CDR3 covers 12 residues. The CDR3 sequence: CASSFNNGELFF. For the CDR3, the DNA is TGTGCCAGCAGTTTTAACAACGGGGAGCTGTTTTTT.

This chain joins TRBV7-2 and TRBJ1-5; D is unclear. From germline, CDR1 is SGHTA and CDR2 FQGNSA. Trimming took 0 bases from V and 4 from J, leaving 7 bases between them. The CDR3 contains 14 residues. Written as DNA, the CDR3 is TGTGCCAGCAGCTTAGCGCTATCTAATCAGCCCCAGCATTTT. Protein sequence: CASSLALSNQPQHF.

The genes are TRBV2 and TRBJ2-7, with a weak D call TRBD1 (5 bases). V lost 3 bases to trimming and J lost 3 bases, with 15 bases between them. The length of the CDR3 is 15 residues. The V gene's germline CDR1 is SNHLY and CDR2 FYNNEI. This CDR3 is CASSDGTGNFYEQYF. CDR3 sequence (DNA): TGTGCCAGCAGTGATGGTACAGGCAATTTCTACGAGCAGTACTTC. Looking up the rest from reference TRBV2 and TRBJ2-7 gives the full variable domain: EPEVTQTPSHQVTQMGQEVILRCVPISNHLYFYWYRQILGQKVEFLVSFYNNEISEKSEIFDDQFSVERPDGSNFTLKIRSTKLEDSAMYFCASSDGTGNFYEQYFGPGTRLTVT.